The 18 T cell receptor beta chains in this list originate from one sample, sequenced in a study of technical replicates of blood from several donors. Data came from immunoSEQ multiplex PCR; TCRdb stores just in-frame clones and leaves some out. The sample lists tens of thousands of clones; 90% to 98% were seen once. Material for sequencing was T cells isolated from PBMCs. The receptors here all came from a human donor in good health.

V gene TRBV15 combines with J gene TRBJ2-3, with 12 positions matching TRBD2. The CDR3 length is 16 residues. Germline V gives CDR1 LNHNV, CDR2 YYDKDF (reference sequence). The ends lost 7 bases at V and 2 bases at J; junction bases unmatched: 7. CDR3 residues: CATTKGLAGSTDTQYF. DNA of the CDR3: TGTGCCACCACTAAGGGACTAGCGGGTTCCACAGATACGCAGTATTTT.

The chain couples TRBV21-1 to TRBJ2-7; no check of the table's D call, TRBD2, against the DNA was made. TRBV21-1 is an annotated pseudogene. The CDR3 sequence is 14 residues long. CDR3 protein: CASSKKARSYEQYF. As DNA, the CDR3 is TGTGCCAGCAGCAAGAAAGCCCGCTCCTACGAGCAGTACTTC.

This chain connects TRBV7-3 to TRBJ1-1; no clear D. Trimming left V 2 bases short and J 14 bases short, with 15 bases between. CDR1 and CDR2 from the germline V gene are SGHTA and FQGTGA. CDR3 length: 12 residues. CDR3 DNA sequence: TGTGCCAGCAGCTTAGGTAGGGAGAACTTATTCTTT. Its protein is CASSLGRENLFF.

V gene TRBV5-6 combines with J gene TRBJ2-1; 9 nucleotides match TRBD1. CDR3 length: 16 amino acids. With 4 bases clipped from V and 0 bases from J, the junction kept 5 bases outside the gene matches. Per germline, CDR1 SGHDT and CDR2 YYEEEE. The CDR3 loop reads CASSPDRGYSYNEQFF. CDR3 nucleotide sequence: TGTGCCAGCAGCCCGGACAGGGGCTACTCCTACAATGAGCAGTTCTTC.

The chain links TRBV4-1 to TRBJ2-5, with 7 positions matching TRBD1. Trimming at V came to 4 bases and at J to 5 bases, leaving 22 bases not matched to a gene. CDR1 and CDR2 from the germline V gene are MGHRA and YSYEKL. The length of the CDR3 is 19 residues. DNA of the CDR3: TGCGCCAGCAGCCTTAGTACACAGGGGCCCAGGTACCAATTGGAGACCCAGTACTTC. This sequence encodes CASSLSTQGPRYQLETQYF.

The J gene is TRBJ2-7, the V gene TRBV5-5; 9 bases are a match to TRBD2. The V gene end was trimmed by 3 bases and the J gene end by 2 bases; junction bases not matched to a gene: 15. Germline V lookup: CDR1 SGHKS, CDR2 YYEKEE (reference sequence). This CDR3 is built from 18 residues. The CDR3, as DNA: TGTGCCAGCAGCTCTCTGAGGTCGACTAGCGGAGCTCCCTACGAGCAGTACTTC. Translated: CASSSLRSTSGAPYEQYF. Full variable domain (remainder filled in from reference TRBV5-5 and TRBJ2-7): DAGVTQSPTHLIKTRGQQVTLRCSPISGHKSVSWYQQVLGQGPQFIFQYYEKEERGRGNFPDRFSARQFPNYSSELNVNALLLGDSALYLCASSSLRSTSGAPYEQYFGPGTRLTVT.

The chain uses TRBV4-1 and TRBJ1-4; TRBD1 might be the D (5 bases). Germline V gives CDR1 MGHRA, CDR2 YSYEKL. The CDR3 runs to 16 residues. Trimming stripped 2 bases from V and 0 bases from J, with 10 bases between. CDR3 nucleotide sequence: TGCGCCAGCAGCCAATGGGGGGAGGCAACTAATGAAAAACTGTTTTTT. Amino acids: CASSQWGEATNEKLFF.

The chain is built from TRBV11-3 and TRBJ1-6; D not certain. V was trimmed by 4 bases and J by 4 bases, leaving 11 bases between them. The CDR3 length is 15 residues. Germline V gene sequence: CDR1 SGHNT, CDR2 YENEEA. The CDR3 is CASSSPGGYNSPLHF. CDR3 coding DNA: TGTGCCAGCAGCTCTCCGGGTGGTTATAATTCACCCCTCCACTTT.

V usage is TRBV7-8 and J usage is TRBJ2-3; 8 nucleotides agree with TRBD1. The CDR3 is made up of 14 amino acids. J gave up 3 bases and V 2 bases, and 1 base lay outside the gene matches. Germline lookup yields CDR1 SGHVS and CDR2 FQNEAQ. The CDR3 DNA sequence: TGTGCCAGCAGCTTAAGGACAGGGACAGATACGCAGTATTTT. The encoded protein is CASSLRTGTDTQYF.

V is TRBV7-9 and J is TRBJ1-5; D not resolved. Germline V gene data show CDR1 as SEHNR and CDR2 as FQNEAQ (reference sequence). Trimming stripped 3 bases from V and 0 bases from J, with 18 bases between. The CDR3 consists of 18 residues. The CDR3 DNA reads TGTGCCAGCAGCTTGGGCCCGAATCCCCTCAGTAGCAATCAGCCCCAGCATTTT. It codes for CASSLGPNPLSSNQPQHF.

A single count supports this clone. CDR3 DNA sequence: TGTGCCAGCAGTCCTCCGGGACTAGCGGACTTCAATTCCTACAATGAGCAGTTCTTC. Encoded protein: CASSPPGLADFNSYNEQFF. The gene calls are TRBV28 and TRBJ2-1; 11 bases agree with TRBD2. The CDR3 length is 19 residues. The V gene's germline CDR1 is MDHEN and CDR2 SYDVKM. Germline trimming cut 5 bases from V and 1 base from J; bases unmatched to any gene: 13.

The gene calls are TRBV5-1 and TRBJ2-3; D not resolved. The ends were cut back, 2 bases at V and 2 bases at J, with 9 bases in the middle. This CDR3 is 14 amino acids long. The V gene's germline CDR1 is SGHRS and CDR2 YFSETQ. CDR3 residues: CASSFSLSTDTQYF. The CDR3 DNA sequence: TGCGCCAGCAGCTTCAGTCTTTCCACAGATACGCAGTATTTT.

The chain has TRBV27 and TRBJ2-5; D is unclear. V was shortened by 0 bases and J by 5 bases, with 7 bases between the two germline ends. The V gene's germline CDR1 is MNHEY and CDR2 SMNVEV (reference sequence). The CDR3 has 13 amino acids. The CDR3 DNA reads TGTGCCAGCAGTTTATCAATCCAGGAGACCCAGTACTTC. Translated: CASSLSIQETQYF.

The V gene is TRBV7-7, the J gene TRBJ2-1; TRBD2 aligns across 7 bases. In germline, CDR1 is SSHAT, CDR2 FNYEAQ (reference sequence). V gave up 0 bases and J gave up 10 bases; unmatched junction bases: 3. CDR3 length: 13 residues. CDR3 region: CASSLAGGREQFF. CDR3 nucleotides: TGTGCCAGCAGCTTAGCGGGAGGGCGGGAGCAGTTCTTC.

The chain combines TRBV11-3 with TRBJ1-3, with TRBD1 matching 10 bases. The CDR3 contains 17 residues. Germline CDR1 is SGHNT and CDR2 is YENEEA. V lost 6 bases and J lost 0; bases outside the gene matches: 8. CDR3 in amino acids: CASRPAGTGASGNTIYF. In nucleotides, the CDR3 is TGTGCCAGCAGACCAGCCGGGACAGGGGCCTCTGGAAACACCATATATTTT.

The rearrangement joins TRBV5-4 to TRBJ1-2, with D unclear. Germline V gives CDR1 SGHNT, CDR2 YYREEE (reference sequence). The CDR3 is 14 amino acids. V was shortened by 3 bases and J by 2 bases, with 11 bases between the two germline ends. CDR3 region: CASSSPTPNYGYTF. CDR3 nucleotides: TGTGCCAGCAGCTCGCCAACACCAAACTATGGCTACACCTTC.

The chain recombines TRBV29-1 with TRBJ2-2; a possible D gene is TRBD1 (5 bases). Trimming took 0 bases from V and 8 from J, leaving 28 bases between them. This CDR3 has 19 residues. Germline V gene sequence: CDR1 SQVTM, CDR2 ANQGSEA. DNA of the CDR3: TGCAGCGTTGAAGATCCAGGCCCTTCGACAGAAACCCTAGGGGGGGAGCTGTTTTTT. Protein sequence: CSVEDPGPSTETLGGELFF.

The chain links TRBV11-2 to TRBJ1-6; D gene uncertain. The CDR3 covers 15 residues. Deletions cut 1 base from V and 0 bases from J, with 4 bases between. From germline, CDR1 is SGHAT and CDR2 FQNNGV. CDR3 nucleotides: TGTGCCAGCAGCTTAGTGAGCTCCTATAATTCACCCCTCCACTTT. It codes for CASSLVSSYNSPLHF.